The TCR beta chain under discussion was sequenced for a study of OX40 agonist ivuxolimab in advanced cancers. Study context: Every patient in dose escalation had hepatocellular carcinoma, melanoma, renal cell or head and neck cancer.

TCRdb keeps only in-frame clones here, not all; method: immunoSEQ multiplex PCR. The sample records about 100,000 clones, roughly 90% being singletons. Looked up from germline, CDR1 is MNHNS and CDR2 is SASEGT. Between the trimmed V and J ends, which lost 5 bases and 12 bases, there was a span of 17 bases. This CDR3 comprises 13 residues. This clone was seen just once. Its antigen is unidentified. Whole-study results and caveats: Doses of 0.1 to 3.0 mg/kg were accompanied by clonal expansion of CD4+ and CD8+ blood T cells by week 6. Low clonal expansion, among the lowest seen, marked partial responders at 0.1-3.0 mg/kg. More expanded clones were seen, on average, in CD8+ T cells than in CD4+.

This clonotype was obtained from an adult with an advanced solid tumor such as melanoma, head and neck, liver or kidney cancer. V is TRBV6-1 and J is TRBJ2-1, with D perhaps being TRBD1 or TRBD2 (6 bases each). Material: CD4+ or CD8+ T cells sorted from blood, obtained in a trial of the OX40 agonist ivuxolimab. The CDR3 reads CASSKREGGSQFF. In nucleotides, the CDR3 is TGTGCCAGCAGTAAGCGCGAGGGGGGTTCGCAGTTCTTC.